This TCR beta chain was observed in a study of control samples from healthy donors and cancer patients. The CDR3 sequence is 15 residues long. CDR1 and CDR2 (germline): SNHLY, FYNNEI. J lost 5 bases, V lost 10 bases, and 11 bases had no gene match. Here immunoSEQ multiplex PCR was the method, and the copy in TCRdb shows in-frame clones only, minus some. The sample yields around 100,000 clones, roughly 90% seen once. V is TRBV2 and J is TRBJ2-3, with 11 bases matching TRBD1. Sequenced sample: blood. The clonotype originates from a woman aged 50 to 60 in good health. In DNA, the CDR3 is TGTGCCATCCCGACCGGGACAGGGGGGGGAGATACGCAGTATTTT. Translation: CAIPTGTGGGDTQYF.